Detailed here is one TCR beta chain. No cognate antigen has been identified for it. No base-level quality is on record; no much larger clone is a single base apart. The sample is drawn from a study of PD-1 blockade in mismatch repair-deficient tumors (dated 2017 in TCRdb). About the study as a whole: Between late 2013 and late 2016, 90 or so consecutive patients with approximately 12 mismatch repair-deficient cancer types, all previously treated and progressing, were enrolled in the trial. Deep sequencing of TCR CDR3 regions was used to track tumor-associated T cell clones in peripheral blood of patients responding to PD-1 blockade. General study outcomes and caveats: Clones residing in the tumor, which were often undetectable in blood before treatment, expanded quickly after pembrolizumab and then contracted, generally before radiologic responses.

Receptor libraries were prepared by the immunoSEQ multiplex PCR assay. Here the immuneACCESS table is served through TCRdb, limited to in-frame sequences with V and J called. Missing clones are a known gap in these copies; in checked studies unresolved V genes cover under half, and the rest lacks a known reason. In this sample the table shows just under 65,000 clones, around 89% of which occur a single time. Of the sample, approximately 15% is held by the ten largest clones. CDR1 is given as MNHEY and CDR2 as SMNVEV, both from the germline V gene (reference sequence). V sheds 6 bases and J sheds 8 bases, leaving 13 bases between their ends. From the cysteine through the phenylalanine, the CDR3 covers 13 amino acids. This entry keeps only the CDR3 DNA: 39 bases, framed from base 1. For every enrolled patient, mismatch repair deficiency was confirmed by either polymerase chain reaction or immunohistochemistry. TCR sequencing was performed for a few patients who responded to pembrolizumab therapy. In the phase II trial, pembrolizumab PD-1 blockade was tested prospectively in advanced mismatch repair-deficient cancers, no matter which tissue of origin the cancers came from. Serial peripheral blood T cell samples were collected before and at multiple times after starting PD-1 blockade. Blood sampling times were expressed in weeks after the first pembrolizumab dose.

The source is an adult with mismatch repair-deficient cancer. The chain links TRBV27 with TRBJ1-4; the D gene is not confidently resolved. The source material was peripheral blood, sampled 52 weeks after starting pembrolizumab. The base sequence is TGTGCCAGCAGGACTTCCCTGGGGGAAAAACTGTTTTTT. Its protein is CASRTSLGEKLFF.